This passage covers 5 T cell receptor beta chains from one sample sequenced in a study of blood T cell repertoires in COVID-19 (dated by TCRdb to 2018 to 2021). The method behind the library was the immunoSEQ multiplex PCR assay. Not all clones reach the TCRdb copy of this immuneACCESS table, which keeps in-frame sequences only. Checked studies attribute under half of the gap to unresolved V genes and leave the rest unexplained. A total of approximately 480,000 clones appear in this sample, about nine tenths of them only once. The biggest ten clones account for about 0.7% of the sample. Specimen: PBMCs or T cells enriched from blood (not recorded which). The receptors come from a woman between 18 and 29 years old who had recovered from COVID-19.

The chain couples TRBV18 to TRBJ2-1; D call uncertain. Looked up from germline, CDR1 is KGHSH and CDR2 is LQKENI. V was cut by 6 bases and J by 0 bases, with 12 bases left in between. The CDR3 consists of 15 residues. This chain's CDR3 is CASSPSGFSYNEQFF. CDR3 nucleotides: TGTGCCAGCTCCCCCTCCGGGTTCTCCTACAATGAGCAGTTCTTC. Full variable domain (remainder filled in from reference TRBV18 and TRBJ2-1): NAGVMQNPRHLVRRRGQEARLRCSPMKGHSHVYWYRQLPEEGLKFMVYLQKENIIDESGMPKERFSAEFPKEGPSILRIQQVVRGDSAAYFCASSPSGFSYNEQFFGPGTRLTVL.

The chain employs TRBV6-6 and TRBJ1-5; 9 nucleotides line up with TRBD1. Germline-derived CDR1 and CDR2 are MNHNY and SVGAGI (reference sequence). With 5 bases clipped from V and 5 bases from J, the junction kept 7 bases outside the gene matches. This CDR3 is built from 15 residues. The CDR3 region is CASSRDRAIYQPQHF. CDR3 in DNA: TGTGCCAGCAGTCGGGACAGGGCAATTTATCAGCCCCAGCATTTT.

As to this clone: Other DNA sequences within the sample encode an identical CDR3. The chain has TRBV7-9 and TRBJ1-1, with TRBD1 matching 7 bases. The V and J ends lost 5 bases and 1 base, in that order; junction bases with no gene match: 1. CDR1 is SEHNR and CDR2 is FQNEAQ in the germline V gene (reference sequence). The CDR3 runs to 13 residues. CDR3 in DNA: TGTGCCAGCAGCCGACAGGGGAACACTGAAGCTTTCTTT. Protein sequence: CASSRQGNTEAFF.

This clone was observed a handful of times. The J gene is TRBJ2-1, the V gene TRBV7-2, with D possibly TRBD2 on 6 matching bases. Trimming took off 6 bases at V and 6 bases at J, with 15 bases between the two ends. This CDR3 spans 14 amino acids. Germline loops: CDR1 SGHTA, CDR2 FQGNSA. The CDR3 is CASSFPREFNEQFF. In nucleotides, the CDR3 is TGTGCCAGCAGTTTTCCCCGGGAGTTCAATGAGCAGTTCTTC. Using reference TRBV7-2 and TRBJ2-1 for the parts outside the CDR3, the full variable domain is GAGVSQSPSNKVTEKGKDVELRCDPISGHTALYWYRQSLGQGLEFLIYFQGNSAPDKSGLPSDRFSAERTGGSVSTLTIQRTQQEDSAVYLCASSFPREFNEQFFGPGTRLTVL.

This clone appeared once. In DNA form, the CDR3 reads TGTGCCTGGAGGGGATGGAGGGGAAAAGATTCACCCCTCCACTTT. It codes for CAWRGWRGKDSPLHF. The gene calls are TRBV30 and TRBJ1-6; D is perhaps TRBD1 (5 bases). Trimming took 3 bases from V and 8 from J, leaving 17 bases between them. Germline CDR1 GTSNPN, CDR2 SVGIG (reference sequence). The CDR3 is made up of 15 amino acids.